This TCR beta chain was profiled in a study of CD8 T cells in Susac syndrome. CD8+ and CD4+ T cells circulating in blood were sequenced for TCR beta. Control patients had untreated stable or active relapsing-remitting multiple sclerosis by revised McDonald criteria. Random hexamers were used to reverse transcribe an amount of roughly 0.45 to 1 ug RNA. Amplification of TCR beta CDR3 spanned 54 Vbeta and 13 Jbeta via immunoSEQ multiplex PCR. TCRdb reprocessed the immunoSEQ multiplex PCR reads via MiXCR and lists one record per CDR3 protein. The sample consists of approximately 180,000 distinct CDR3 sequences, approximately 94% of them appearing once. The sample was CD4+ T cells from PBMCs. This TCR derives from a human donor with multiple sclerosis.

The CDR3 coding sequence is TGTGCCAGCAGTTTAGGGGGACAGGTTCCTGGCTACACCTTC. Its protein product is CASSLGGQVPGYTF. V and J are TRBV12-3 or TRBV12-4 and TRBJ1-2; 8 positions match TRBD1. The junction had 5 bases not matched to a gene; V was cut back by 1 base and J by 7 bases. The CDR3 totals 14 residues.